Listed here is a single T cell receptor (beta chain). Unmatched junction bases numbered 15, after V lost 4 bases and J lost 15 bases. The germline gives CDR1 SGDLS, CDR2 YYNGEE. CDR3 length: 14 residues. This sample is drawn from a study of OX40 agonist ivuxolimab in advanced cancers. Study-level information: Three patients had partial responses: one hepatocellular carcinoma, two cutaneous melanoma.

Produced via immunoSEQ multiplex PCR; TCRdb's table is partial and in-frame only. Of some 50,000 clones in the sample, 85% to 90% were seen once. The TCR sequence derives from an adult with an advanced solid tumor such as melanoma, head and neck, liver or kidney cancer. This chain links TRBV9 with TRBJ2-1; TRBD2 matches at 8 bases. Specimen: CD4+ or CD8+ T cells sorted from blood, collected in a trial of the OX40 agonist ivuxolimab. The CDR3 loop is CASSPTGGGTSVFF. Here the CDR3 DNA reads TGTGCCAGCAGCCCGACCGGGGGGGGGACTAGTGTGTTCTTC.